This T cell receptor beta chain was retrieved from a study of cytomegalovirus exposure and HLA in healthy donors. Whole-study context: Roughly 170 million T cells yielded 117 million unique TCR beta sequences in earlier analysis. The study's early data release held roughly 91 million unique TCRs from HLA-typed donors. Study-wide findings and caveats: Sequencing likely generated an artifact that appeared as a cluster of highly shared sequence variants.

The germline V gene has CDR1 SGDLS and CDR2 YYNGEE. The length of the CDR3 is 13 residues. The germline V and J ends were trimmed by 0 bases and 4 bases, with 6 bases remaining between them. As to this clone: Its antigen is unidentified.

The study ran its PCR with 60 Vbeta and 13 Jbeta primers. Clones were sequenced by immunoSEQ multiplex PCR, and TCRdb holds only the in-frame ones, with some missing. The repertoire holds around 130,000 clones, with roughly 8.3% as singletons. Sample: PBMCs. The clonotype originates from a man aged 40-55 years in good health and CMV-seronegative. This chain uses TRBV9 with TRBJ2-3; D is unclear. The chain's CDR3 is CASSVVSADTQYF. In DNA, the CDR3 is TGTGCCAGCAGCGTAGTGAGCGCAGATACGCAGTATTTT. The full variable domain, rest sourced from reference TRBV9 and TRBJ2-3, is DSGVTQTPKHLITATGQRVTLRCSPRSGDLSVYWYQQSLDQGLQFLIQYYNGEERAKGNILERFSAQQFPDLHSELNLSSLELGDSALYFCASSVVSADTQYFGPGTRLTVL.